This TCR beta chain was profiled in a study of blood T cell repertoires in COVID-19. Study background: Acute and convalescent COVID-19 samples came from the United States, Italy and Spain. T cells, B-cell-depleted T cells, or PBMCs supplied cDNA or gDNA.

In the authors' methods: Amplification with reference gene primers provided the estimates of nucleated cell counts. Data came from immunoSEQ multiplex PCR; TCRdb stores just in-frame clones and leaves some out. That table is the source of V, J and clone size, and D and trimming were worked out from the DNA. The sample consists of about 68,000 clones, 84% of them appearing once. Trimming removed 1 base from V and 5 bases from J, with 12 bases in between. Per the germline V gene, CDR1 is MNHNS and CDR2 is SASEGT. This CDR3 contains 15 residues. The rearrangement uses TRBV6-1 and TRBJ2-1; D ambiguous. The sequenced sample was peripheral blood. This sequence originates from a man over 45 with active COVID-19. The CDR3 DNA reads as TGTGCCAGCAGTGAAGGCCGATTGGGCCACAATGAGCAGTTCTTC. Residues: CASSEGRLGHNEQFF.